These T cell receptor beta chains were read from a single sample in a study of blood T cell repertoires in COVID-19. Clones were sequenced by immunoSEQ multiplex PCR, and TCRdb holds only the in-frame ones, with some missing. The table records 200,000 or so clones, around 87% of them present only once. Sequencing input: PBMCs or T cells enriched from blood (not recorded which). The origin of the receptors is a man aged 25-45 years in a cohort exposed to, infected with or recovered from COVID-19 (not recorded which). Both conserved end residues are part of each CDR3. D genes are given only for firm matches. Clone sizes are given selectively: once, few, many, or a class where the clone is expanded.

>TRBJ2-3|.|TRBV5-1|TRBD1
TGCGCCAGCAGGCGGGACAGGGGGGTAGCAGATACGCAGTATTTT
CASRRDRGVADTQYF
>TRBJ2-7|.|TRBV6-5|TRBD2
TGTGCCAGCAGTTACCAGCGGGAGCCCTTTACCTACGAGCAGTACTTC
CASSYQREPFTYEQYF
>TRBJ2-5|.|TRBV9|TRBD2
TGTGCCAGCAGCGTAGACCCTAGCGGGAAGGTAGAGACCCAGTACTTC
CASSVDPSGKVETQYF
>TRBJ2-3|.|TRBV18|TRBD2
TGTGCCAGCTCACCAACGAGCGGGAGCAGGGAAGATACGCAGTATTTT
CASSPTSGSREDTQYF
>TRBJ2-1|.|TRBV18|.
TGTGCCATCCCAAAGGAGGACCGCCCCCATGAGCAGTTCTTC
CAIPKEDRPHEQFF
>TRBJ2-7|.|TRBV19|.
TGTGCCAGTAGTATACAGGGCGGCCAACAGTACTTC
CASSIQGGQQYF
>TRBJ1-5|.|TRBV27|.
TGTGCCAGCAGACAGGGAGCAGCTCAGCCCCAGCATTTT
CASRQGAAQPQHF
>TRBJ1-3|.|TRBV6-2/TRBV6-3|.
TGTGCCAGCAGTTCGGCCACAGGATCAGTCTCTGGAAACACCATATATTTT
CASSSATGSVSGNTIYF
>TRBJ1-5|.|TRBV28|TRBD1
TGTGCCAGCAGCAAGACAGGGGGCTTGAATCAGCCCCAGCATTTT
CASSKTGGLNQPQHF
>TRBJ2-3|.|TRBV27|.
TGTGCCAGCAGTCCCATCACAGATACGCAGTATTTT
CASSPITDTQYF
>TRBJ2-1|.|TRBV7-3|TRBD2
TGTGCCAGCAGCTTAATGTTAGCGGGACGCAATGAGCAGTTCTTC
CASSLMLAGRNEQFF
>TRBJ1-1|.|TRBV27|.
TGTGCCAGCAGTTTAGCAGGGCCTAACACTGAAGCTTTCTTT
CASSLAGPNTEAFF
>TRBJ2-1|.|TRBV24-1|TRBD1
TGTGCCACCAGTGACCCCACAGGGGGGTTCGACAATGAGCAGTTCTTC
CATSDPTGGFDNEQFF
>TRBJ2-5|.|TRBV10-3|.
TGTGCCATCAGTGGCGGGACAGTAGAGACCCAGTACTTC
CAISGGTVETQYF
>TRBJ1-2|.|TRBV7-2|TRBD1
TGTGCCAGCAGCACCCGGACAGGTACAAGGGATGGCTACACCTTC
CASSTRTGTRDGYTF
>TRBJ1-1|.|TRBV5-1|TRBD1
TGCGCCAGCAGCTTAAGGGACAGCTTCACTGAAGCTTTCTTT
CASSLRDSFTEAFF
>TRBJ2-1|.|TRBV5-1|TRBD1
TGCGCCAGCAGCTCCTATACCAGGGGGAGCTCCTACAATGAGCAGTTCTTC
CASSSYTRGSSYNEQFF
>TRBJ1-1|.|TRBV21-1|.
TGTGCCAGCAGCAAGGACAGCCCGGACTCAGCTTTCTTT
CASSKDSPDSAFF
>TRBJ2-7|few|TRBV5-1|TRBD1
TGCGCCAGCAGCTTCGGGACAGATACCTACGAGCAGTACTTC
CASSFGTDTYEQYF
>TRBJ2-3|.|TRBV11-2|.
TGTGCCAGCAGCTTTAATGGCCTGCCCACAGATACGCAGTATTTT
CASSFNGLPTDTQYF
>TRBJ2-1|.|TRBV6-4|TRBD2
TGTGCCAGCAGTGGACTAGCGGGAATCATGTCCTACAATGAGCAGTTCTTC
CASSGLAGIMSYNEQFF
>TRBJ2-7|.|TRBV11-1|TRBD1
TGTGCCAGCAGCCACAGGGGGGTCTACGAGCAGTACTTC
CASSHRGVYEQYF
>TRBJ1-1|.|TRBV19|.
TGTGCCAGTAGTATAGGCTCCTTAAAACAGGCTTGGAACACTGAAGCTTTCTTT
CASSIGSLKQAWNTEAFF
>TRBJ2-1|.|TRBV5-5|TRBD1
TGTGCCAGCAGCTTGGTGTACCGGACAGGGGACCGCTCCTACAATGAGCAGTTCTTC
CASSLVYRTGDRSYNEQFF